Each of the 9 T cell receptor beta chains below was sequenced from the same sample in a study of cytomegalovirus exposure and HLA in healthy donors. Libraries were prepared by immunoSEQ multiplex PCR; TCRdb keeps only in-frame clonotypes and omits some of them. The top ten hold 1% to 1.5% of the sample, which has about 240,000 clones, about 90% seen once. The sample was PBMCs. The origin of the receptors is a woman aged 25 to 39 in good health and CMV-seropositive.

The J gene is TRBJ2-5, the V gene TRBV14; the D is unclear. Trimming pared 2 bases from V and 5 bases from J, leaving 3 bases between. Germline-derived CDR1 and CDR2 are SGHDN and FVKESK. This CDR3 contains 11 residues. The CDR3 nucleotides read TGTGCCAGCAGCCAACAGGAGACCCAGTACTTC. Its translation: CASSQQETQYF.

The gene calls are TRBV9 and TRBJ2-2; 9 bases map to TRBD1. From germline, CDR1 is SGDLS and CDR2 YYNGEE. The CDR3 totals 15 residues. The junction had 4 bases not matched to a gene; V was cut back by 4 bases and J by 3 bases. The chain's CDR3 is CASSTGGSDTGELFF. Written as DNA, the CDR3 is TGTGCCAGCAGCACAGGGGGCTCGGACACCGGGGAGCTGTTTTTT.

The chain carries TRBV28 and TRBJ2-2, with a possible D match to TRBD2 (5 bases). This CDR3 spans 14 amino acids. V lost 7 bases and J lost 0, with 9 bases in between. Germline V gene lookup returns CDR1 MDHEN and CDR2 SYDVKM. The CDR3 loop is CASKAGTNTGELFF. In DNA form, the CDR3 reads TGTGCCAGCAAGGCGGGCACGAACACCGGGGAGCTGTTTTTT.

V and J are TRBV9 and TRBJ2-3; D is uncertain. The CDR3 has 13 residues. Germline V CDR1 and CDR2: SGDLS, YYNGEE. V gave up 4 bases and J gave up 1 base, with 7 bases separating them. This chain's CDR3 is CASSLSRTDTQYF. CDR3 nucleotides: TGTGCCAGCAGCCTCTCCCGCACAGATACGCAGTATTTT.

Notes on this clone: One end of the junction fails to match germline, which may point to a read error. The chain uses TRBV7-7 and TRBJ2-3; 8 nucleotides agree with TRBD2. The V gene's germline CDR1 is SSHAT and CDR2 FNYEAQ (reference sequence). The length of the CDR3 is 13 residues. CDR3 in amino acids: CASSESGSHTQYF. DNA of the CDR3: TGTGCTAGCAGTGAGAGCGGGAGCCATACGCAGTATTTT.

The chain is built from TRBV4-1 and TRBJ1-3; D gene unclear. Germline lookup yields CDR1 MGHRA and CDR2 YSYEKL. This CDR3 is built from 13 residues. Trimming shortened V by 1 base and J by 4 bases, and 5 bases separated the two germline ends. In nucleotides, the CDR3 is TGCGCCAGCAGCCAAGTCTCCGGAAACACCATATATTTT. This encodes CASSQVSGNTIYF.

The chain has TRBV28 and TRBJ2-6; possibly TRBD2 for D (6 bases). The CDR3 has 16 residues. The ends were cut back, 3 bases at V and 2 bases at J, with 11 bases in the middle. Germline lookup yields CDR1 MDHEN and CDR2 SYDVKM. CDR3: CASSFSGLTGANVLTF. CDR3 sequence (DNA): TGTGCCAGCAGTTTCTCGGGACTCACTGGGGCCAACGTCCTGACTTTC.

The chain couples TRBV19 to TRBJ2-3; 8 nucleotides align to TRBD1. Looked up from germline, CDR1 is LNHDA and CDR2 is SQIVND (reference sequence). The V and J ends lost 5 bases and 6 bases, in that order; junction bases with no gene match: 13. This CDR3 is 16 amino acids long. This CDR3 reads CASSSLSRGLADTQYF. The CDR3 coding sequence is TGTGCCAGTAGTTCTTTATCCAGGGGGCTAGCGGATACGCAGTATTTT.

V is TRBV28 and J is TRBJ2-3, with TRBD2 as a possible D gene (6 bases). V lost 5 bases, J lost 4 bases, and 10 bases lay in between. This CDR3 is 13 amino acids long. Germline CDR1 MDHEN, CDR2 SYDVKM. The chain's CDR3 is CASSRRAPDTQYF. CDR3 sequence (DNA): TGTGCCAGCAGTCGGAGGGCCCCAGATACGCAGTATTTT.